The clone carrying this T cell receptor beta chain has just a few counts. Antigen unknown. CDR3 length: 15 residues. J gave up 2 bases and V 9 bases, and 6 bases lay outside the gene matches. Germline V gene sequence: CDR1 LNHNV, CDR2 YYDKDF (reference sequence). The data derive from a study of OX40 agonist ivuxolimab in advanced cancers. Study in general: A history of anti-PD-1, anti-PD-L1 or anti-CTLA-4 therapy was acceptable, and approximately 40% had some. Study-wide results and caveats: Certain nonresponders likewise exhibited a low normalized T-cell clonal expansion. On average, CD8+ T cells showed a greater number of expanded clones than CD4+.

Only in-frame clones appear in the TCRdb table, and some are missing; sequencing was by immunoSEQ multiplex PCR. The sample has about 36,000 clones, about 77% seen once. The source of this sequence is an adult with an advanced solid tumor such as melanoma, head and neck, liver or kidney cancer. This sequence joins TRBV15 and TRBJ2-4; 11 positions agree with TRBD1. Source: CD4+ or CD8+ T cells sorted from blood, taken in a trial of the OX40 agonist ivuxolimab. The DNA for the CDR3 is TGTGCCACGGAAGGACAGGGGGCGACCAAAAACATTCAGTACTTC. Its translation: CATEGQGATKNIQYF.